The clone carrying this T cell receptor (beta chain) has at least ten counts. The germline gives CDR1 SGHRS, CDR2 YFSETQ. This CDR3 contains 14 residues. V shed 0 bases and J shed 6 bases, with 10 bases lying between them. This specimen belongs to a study of tumor-infiltrating lymphocytes in glioblastoma multiforme. Multiple V-beta primers and a C-beta primer amplified TCRB from RNA. TCRdb independently ran MiXCR on the multiplex PCR reads; one entry per CDR3 protein. Among 20,000 or so distinct CDR3 sequences listed, about two thirds were seen once. The clonotype was recovered from a male donor with glioblastoma. This chain joins TRBV5-1 and TRBJ1-5, with D perhaps matching TRBD1 (5 bases). Material for sequencing was peripheral blood. CDR3 loop: CASSLAEGPQPQHF. CDR3 DNA: TGCGCCAGCAGCTTGGCTGAGGGGCCTCAGCCCCAGCATTTT.